The present entry profiles one TCR beta chain with its context. In its sample, this clonotype was seen a few times. It lacks a known antigen. Qualities for individual bases were not recorded, and no much larger clone is one base off. The reads were generated on an Illumina HiSeq 1500. TCRdb reprocessed the public reads (quality trimming at Q25 with fastp, clone calling with MiXCR) and kept in-frame beta chains. Rows are unified per CDR3 protein, each entry keeping the most common DNA and genes. This sample has 250,000 to 300,000 distinct CDR3 sequences in its table, and about 20% of those were observed once. Jointly, the top ten make up about 20% of the sample. Trimming costs V 1 base and J 6 bases, and their ends lie 9 bases apart. The CDR3 measures 14 amino acids from cysteine to phenylalanine. Here the CDR3 DNA is all that survives: 42 bases in frame from base 1. The germline V gene encodes CDR1 MGHRA and CDR2 YSYEKL.

The source of the sample is a study of T cell repertoires in cytomegalovirus infection (dated 2019 in TCRdb). Context from the whole study: Alongside well-studied HLA-B-restricted epitopes, the peptide stimulations were aimed at recently identified HLA-C-restricted CMV epitopes, whose presentation resists viral immunomodulation. Donor HLA type was relevant to the analysis, as public TCR beta signatures indicated carriage of CMV infection together with the matching HLA type. The full study reports these points: In the ex vivo response, HLA-C-restricted CMV-specific TCR beta clonotypes were dominant, and in two of eight donors the single most frequent clonotype came from this HLA-C-restricted group. Cumulative frequency of public TCR beta family members discriminated carriers of CMV infection plus the relevant HLA type in this cohort and an independent roughly 350-donor cohort.

Reading the label with the study, this specimen's treatment or condition is: in vitro stimulation with specific CMV peptide epitopes to enrich CMV-specific T cells. Recombination connected TRBV4-1 to TRBJ2-2; the D gene is tentatively TRBD1 or TRBD2, each matching 5 bases. The material sequenced was cultured PBMCs, taken from culture after CMV antigen stimulation. The source is a human donor in good health (CMV status not recorded). Some clones in this sample may be carry-over from other donors' samples. The base sequence is TGCGCCAGCAGCCAAGTGGGACGCTCCGGGGAGCTGTTTTTT. This is translated as CASSQVGRSGELFF.